Given below is one T cell receptor beta chain in context. Its antigen is still unknown. V was cut by 0 bases and J by 5 bases, with 9 bases left in between. CDR1 and CDR2 (germline): SGHRS, YFSETQ. The CDR3 is 13 residues long. This specimen comes from a study of breast tumors, draining lymph nodes, adjacent tissues. Axillary draining lymph nodes of breast cancer patients supplied the node samples. Study results and caveats: That most tumor T cells come from lymph nodes remained unproven. Tumors had less TCR diversity than lymph nodes, more than nontumor tissue. Findings are consistent with lymph node origin and intratumoral expansion of most tumor T cells. Tumor and nontumor repertoires were significantly more similar in luminal-like than in basal-like breast cancer.

TCRdb redid the calling of the multiplex PCR reads with MiXCR, one entry per CDR3 protein. In the table there are about 230,000 distinct CDR3 sequences, approximately 30% of which are singletons. V usage is TRBV5-1 and J usage is TRBJ2-7, with a possible D match to TRBD1 (6 bases). The TCR originated in a female donor with breast cancer. Some clones in this sample may be carry-over from other donors' samples. Sequenced input: axillary lymph node tissue. DNA for the CDR3: TGCGCCAGCAGCTTGGTACAGGGCCACGAGCAGTACTTC. This gives the protein CASSLVQGHEQYF. Using reference TRBV5-1 and TRBJ2-7 for the parts outside the CDR3, the full variable domain is KAGVTQTPRYLIKTRGQQVTLSCSPISGHRSVSWYQQTPGQGLQFLFEYFSETQRNKGNFPGRFSGRQFSNSRSEMNVSTLELGDSALYLCASSLVQGHEQYFGPGTRLTVT.